This entry is about one T cell receptor (beta chain). Its specificity is not known. This sample is part of a study of beta chain features in type 1 diabetes. Findings and caveats of the study: People with Type 1 diabetes carried modestly yet significantly shorter TCRB CDR3s in all four CD4+ subsets.

From germline, CDR1 is LGHNA and CDR2 YSLEER. The CDR3 length is 15 residues. Trimming cost V 1 base and J 5 bases; bases outside gene matches: 3. Expressed TCRB transcripts were sequenced because the entire RNA isolate underwent reverse transcription. The protocol was immunoSEQ multiplex PCR, while the TCRdb copy is restricted to in-frame clones and leaves out a portion. This sample has about 160,000 clones, with 6.5% to 10% found just once. This rearrangement joins TRBV4-3 to TRBJ2-7; TRBD1 matches 12 bases. Sequencing was carried out using central memory CD4+ T cells from blood. This sequence originates from a young woman with type 1 diabetes. Written as DNA, the CDR3 is TGCGCCAGCAGCCAAGCTGGGACAGGGGGCCACGAGCAGTACTTC. Amino acids: CASSQAGTGGHEQYF.